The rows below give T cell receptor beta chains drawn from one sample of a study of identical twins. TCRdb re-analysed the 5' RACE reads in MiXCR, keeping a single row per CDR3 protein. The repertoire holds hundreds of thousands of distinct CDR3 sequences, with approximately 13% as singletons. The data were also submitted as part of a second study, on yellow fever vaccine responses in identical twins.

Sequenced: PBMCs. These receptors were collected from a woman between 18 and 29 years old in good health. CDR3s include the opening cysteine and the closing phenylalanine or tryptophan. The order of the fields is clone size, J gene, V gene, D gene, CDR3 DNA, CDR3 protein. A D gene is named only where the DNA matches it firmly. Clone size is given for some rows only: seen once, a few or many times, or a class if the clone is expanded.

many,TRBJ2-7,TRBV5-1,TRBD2,TGCGCCAGCAGCTTGACCGGGACTAGCGGGTCCTACGAGCAGTACTTC,CASSLTGTSGSYEQYF
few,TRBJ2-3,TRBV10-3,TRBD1,TGTGCCGCCCGGGACAGCGGCACAGATACGCAGTATTTT,CAARDSGTDTQYF
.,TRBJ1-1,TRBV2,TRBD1,TGTGCCAGCAGCCCTAGGACAGGGATCATGAACACTGAAGCTTTCTTT,CASSPRTGIMNTEAFF
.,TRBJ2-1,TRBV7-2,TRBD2,TGTGCCAGCAGCTCGAAGAGCGGGGGGGTTCGTGAGCAGTTCTTC,CASSSKSGGVREQFF
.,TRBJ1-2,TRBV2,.,TGTGCCAGCAGTGAATTGCTGGCCGGGAACTATGGCTACACCTTC,CASSELLAGNYGYTF
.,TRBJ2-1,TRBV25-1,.,TGTGCCAGCAGTGAAAGGGGGGGATTGGCTAGCGGACACAATGAGCAGTTCTTC,CASSERGGLASGHNEQFF
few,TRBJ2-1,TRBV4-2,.,TGTGCCAGCAGCCAAACTGAGGAGCAGTTCTTC,CASSQTEEQFF
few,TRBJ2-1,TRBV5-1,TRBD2,TGCGCCAGCAGCCAATATAGCGGGAGATCCTACAATGAGCAGTTCTTC,CASSQYSGRSYNEQFF
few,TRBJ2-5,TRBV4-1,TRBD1,TGCGCCAGCAGCCAAGCGACAGGGGAAGAGACCCAGTACTTC,CASSQATGEETQYF
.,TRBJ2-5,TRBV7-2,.,TGTGCCAGCAGTGGGAAAGAGACCCAGTACTTC,CASSGKETQYF
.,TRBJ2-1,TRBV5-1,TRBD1,TGCGCCAGCAGCATGACAGGGCAGGATAATGAGCAGTTCTTC,CASSMTGQDNEQFF
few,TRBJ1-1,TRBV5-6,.,TGTGCCAGCAGCCTAGACAGCGGGGCCACTGAAGCTTTCTTT,CASSLDSGATEAFF
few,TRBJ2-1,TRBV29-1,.,TGCAGCGTTGTGGGCGCGCCTCCCAATGAGCAGTTCTTC,CSVVGAPPNEQFF
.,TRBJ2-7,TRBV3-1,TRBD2,TGTGCCAGCAGCCAAGAAATCCCCCTTATAGCGGGAAGGTCCTACGAGCAGTACTTC,CASSQEIPLIAGRSYEQYF
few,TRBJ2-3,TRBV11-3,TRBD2,TGTGCCAGCAGCTTAGATGTCGCGGGAGTTGCAGATACGCAGTATTTT,CASSLDVAGVADTQYF
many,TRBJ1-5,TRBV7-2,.,TGTGCCAGCAGCCGAACGACAGGAGGCAATCAGCCCCAGCATTTT,CASSRTTGGNQPQHF
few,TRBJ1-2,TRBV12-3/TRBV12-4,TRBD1,TGTGCCAGCAGCCTGAAAGGACAGGGTAACTATGGCTACACCTTC,CASSLKGQGNYGYTF
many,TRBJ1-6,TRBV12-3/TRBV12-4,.,TGTGCCAGCAGTTTGTTAGTTGGTTCACCCCTCCACTTT,CASSLLVGSPLHF
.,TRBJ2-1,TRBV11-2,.,TGTGCCAGCAGACCCGCGGGGATAAGCTCCTACAATGAGCAGTTCTTC,CASRPAGISSYNEQFF
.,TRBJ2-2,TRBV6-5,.,TGTGCCAGCAGTTACGGGACGGTAACATCCGGGGAGCTGTTTTTT,CASSYGTVTSGELFF
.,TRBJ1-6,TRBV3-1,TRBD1,TGTGCCAGCAGCCAAGCGGGACAGGGCAATAATTCACCCCTCCACTTT,CASSQAGQGNNSPLHF
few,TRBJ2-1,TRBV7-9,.,TGTGCCAGCAGCTTAGGTAGTCATGAGCAGTTCTTC,CASSLGSHEQFF
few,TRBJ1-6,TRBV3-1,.,TGTGCCAGCAGCCAGGGGAATAATTCACCCCTCCACTTT,CASSQGNNSPLHF
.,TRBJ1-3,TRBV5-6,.,TGTGCCAGCAGCGGTGGACGTTTAAGGGCACCTTCACTCTCTGGAAACACCATATATTTT,CASSGGRLRAPSLSGNTIYF
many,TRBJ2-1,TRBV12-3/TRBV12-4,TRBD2,TGTGCCAGCAGTTTTAGCGGGGGATATGAGCAGTTCTTC,CASSFSGGYEQFF
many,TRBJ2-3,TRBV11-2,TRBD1,TGTGCCAGCAGCTCAGGGGGTTTGCGGGTGGGAAGGAAAACTAGCACAGATACGCAGTATTTT,CASSSGGLRVGRKTSTDTQYF
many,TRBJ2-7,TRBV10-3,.,TGTGCCATCAGTTCGGACTTTTACGAGCAGTACTTC,CAISSDFYEQYF
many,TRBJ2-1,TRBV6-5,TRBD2,TGTGCCAGCAGTTACTACGGGACTAGCGGGGGGGCAAAGCAGTTCTTC,CASSYYGTSGGAKQFF
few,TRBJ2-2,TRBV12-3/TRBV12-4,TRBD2,TGTGCCAGCAGTACCTACGGGAGGGTTGGCACCGGGGAGCTGTTTTTT,CASSTYGRVGTGELFF
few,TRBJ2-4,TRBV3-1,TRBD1,TGTGCCAGCGGGACAGGGGGCATGGCCAAAAACATTCAGTACTTC,CASGTGGMAKNIQYF
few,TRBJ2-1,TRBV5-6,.,TGTGCCAGCAGCTTGAGGGGAGGGACAGGACCACCGAGCTCCTACAATGAGCAGTTCTTC,CASSLRGGTGPPSSYNEQFF
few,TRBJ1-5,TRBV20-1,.,TGCAGTGCGAGGGTCTCTCATCAGCCCCAGCATTTT,CSARVSHQPQHF
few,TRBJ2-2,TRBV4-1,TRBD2,TGCGCCAGCAGCCAAGCCGCTAGCGGATACACCGGGGAGCTGTTTTTT,CASSQAASGYTGELFF
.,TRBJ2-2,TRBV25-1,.,TGTGCCAGCAGTAACAGGGCAACCGGGGAGCTGTTTTTT,CASSNRATGELFF
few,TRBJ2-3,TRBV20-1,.,TGCAGTGCTCCGCCCTTAGAAGGGGCAGATACGCAGTATTTT,CSAPPLEGADTQYF
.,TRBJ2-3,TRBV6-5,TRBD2,TGTGCCAGCAGACTAGCGGGAGGCAATGTAGATACGCAGTATTTT,CASRLAGGNVDTQYF
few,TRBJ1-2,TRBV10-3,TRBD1,TGTGCCATCAGTGTGGGACAGTCTAACTATGGCTACACCTTC,CAISVGQSNYGYTF
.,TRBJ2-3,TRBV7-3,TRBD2,TGTGCCAGCAGCGACGGACTAGCGGTCGCAGATACGCAGTATTTT,CASSDGLAVADTQYF
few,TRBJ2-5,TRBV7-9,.,TGTGCCAGCAGCCTCTCCGAATATGAGACCCAGTACTTC,CASSLSEYETQYF
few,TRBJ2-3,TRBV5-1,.,TGCGCCAGCAGCGGGACTCCCTCTCGCACAGATACGCAGTATTTT,CASSGTPSRTDTQYF
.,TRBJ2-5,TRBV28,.,TGTGCCAGCGTTACCTCCAGCGGGTTCCAAGAGACCCAGTACTTC,CASVTSSGFQETQYF
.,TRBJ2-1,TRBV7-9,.,TGTGCCAGCAGCTTAGGGGGACTACCAGGGGATGAGCAGTTCTTC,CASSLGGLPGDEQFF